A selection of T cell receptor beta chains follows, all from one sample in a study of Ad26.COV2.S vaccination and SARS-CoV-2 variants. Generated by immunoSEQ multiplex PCR, the TCRdb table keeps only in-frame clones and is missing some. In the table there are around 500,000 clones, roughly 87% of which are singletons. The sample consisted of peripheral blood, taken in a trial of Ad26.COV2.S vaccine versus placebo. The source is a person between 18 and 60 years old who received the Ad26.COV2.S COVID-19 vaccine or a placebo. The CDR3 runs from the conserved cysteine through the conserved F or W. A D gene is named only where the DNA matches it firmly. Size values are once, few and many counts, or a class for expanded clones, and some rows have none.

j_gene | abundance | v_gene | d_gene | CDR3nt | CDR3aa
TRBJ2-7 | . | TRBV5-5 | TRBD1 | TGTGCCAGCAGCCAGGACAGGCCCTACGAGCAGTACTTC | CASSQDRPYEQYF
TRBJ2-3 | . | TRBV5-8 | TRBD2 | TGTGCCAGCAGCGCCGTAGCGGGAGGGCCTACAGATACGCAGTATTTT | CASSAVAGGPTDTQYF
TRBJ1-1 | . | TRBV11-2 | . | TGTGCCAGCAGCCTGGCTTATGAAGCTTTCTTT | CASSLAYEAFF
TRBJ1-6 | few | TRBV11-2 | . | TGTGCCAGCAGCTTAGCGGTGCCACCCCTCCACTTT | CASSLAVPPLHF
TRBJ1-1 | . | TRBV7-3 | . | TGTGCCAGCAGCAGATATGGTAACACTGAAGCTTTCTTT | CASSRYGNTEAFF
TRBJ2-1 | . | TRBV12-3/TRBV12-4 | TRBD2 | TGTGCCAGCAGCCCGGGGGGATCCAATGAGCAGTTCTTC | CASSPGGSNEQFF
TRBJ1-6 | . | TRBV7-2 | . | TGTGCCAGCAGCTTACGGGGGGCCGTGAGCTCCTATAATTCACCCCTCCACTTT | CASSLRGAVSSYNSPLHF
TRBJ1-2 | . | TRBV5-1 | TRBD1 | TGCGCCAGCAGCCAGGGGGTAGGCAGTAACTATGGCTACACCTTC | CASSQGVGSNYGYTF
TRBJ2-3 | . | TRBV7-2 | . | TGTGCCAGCAGCCAGGACTGGGGAACAGATACGCAGTATTTT | CASSQDWGTDTQYF
TRBJ2-2 | . | TRBV10-2 | . | TGCGCCAGCAGACGACTAGACACGAACACCGGGGAGCTGTTTTTT | CASRRLDTNTGELFF
TRBJ2-5 | . | TRBV7-2 | TRBD2 | TGTGCCAGCAGCTTAGGGCCTAGCGGAGCCCAGGAGACCCAGTACTTC | CASSLGPSGAQETQYF
TRBJ2-7 | . | TRBV19 | TRBD1 | TGTGCCAGTAGTACCTCGACAGGGGGCGAGCAGTACTTC | CASSTSTGGEQYF
TRBJ1-1 | . | TRBV28 | . | TGTGCCAGCACCGGACGGATGAACACTGAAGCTTTCTTT | CASTGRMNTEAFF
TRBJ2-7 | . | TRBV4-2 | . | TGTGCCAGCAGCCCAGCAGGGGGGCGACCCGACGAGCAGTACTTC | CASSPAGGRPDEQYF
TRBJ2-7 | . | TRBV7-9 | . | TGTGCCAGCAGCTTCTCACCGGTGGTGAACGAGCAGTACTTC | CASSFSPVVNEQYF